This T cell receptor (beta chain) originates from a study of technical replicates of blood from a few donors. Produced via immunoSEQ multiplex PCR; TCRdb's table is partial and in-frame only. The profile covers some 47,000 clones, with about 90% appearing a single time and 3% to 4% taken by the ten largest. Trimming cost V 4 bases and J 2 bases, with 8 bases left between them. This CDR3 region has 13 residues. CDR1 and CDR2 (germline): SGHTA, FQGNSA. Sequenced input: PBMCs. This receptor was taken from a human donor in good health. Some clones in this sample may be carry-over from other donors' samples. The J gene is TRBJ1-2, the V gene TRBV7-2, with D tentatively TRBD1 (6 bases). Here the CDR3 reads CASSSGQNYGYTF. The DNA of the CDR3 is TGTGCCAGCAGCTCCGGACAGAACTATGGCTACACCTTC.